This T cell receptor (beta chain) is from a study of shared clonotypes between healthy human individuals. Study results and limitations: Clonotypes which were not shared had lower generation probabilities than clonotypes that all four donors shared.

In regard to this clone: Antigen unknown.

As originally analysed: ImmunoSEQ yielded junction-only sequences lacking quality scores, so filtering differed. Generated by immunoSEQ multiplex PCR, the TCRdb table keeps only in-frame clones and is missing some. That table supplies the V and J calls and clone size; D and trimming were determined from the DNA. Here the sample spans about 770,000 clones, around 70% being singletons. Sample: memory CD4+ T cells sorted from blood. Subset noted: CD45RA-negative fraction. The sequence was collected from a young woman in good health.

CDR3 nucleotides: TGTGCCAGCAGTTTATCGTCCTCGCCGGGGGTAGTTTCACCCCTCCACTTT. Its protein product is CASSLSSSPGVVSPLHF. The chain joins TRBV27 to TRBJ1-6; D is possibly TRBD1 (5 bases). V was pared by 0 bases and J by 9 bases, with 18 bases between. The CDR3 is 17 amino acids. CDR1 and CDR2 from the germline V gene are MNHEY and SMNVEV (reference sequence).